This record looks at one TCR beta chain sequence and its context. Method: immunoSEQ multiplex PCR; TCRdb's copy keeps in-frame clones and lacks some. The sample consists of roughly 50,000 clones, 89% of them appearing once. With V trimmed by 5 bases and J by 3 bases, 7 bases remained unmatched. The CDR3 loop spans 15 amino acids. Germline V gene sequence: CDR1 MNHNY, CDR2 SVGAGI (reference sequence). The data are from a study of blood T cell repertoires in COVID-19. J is TRBJ2-3 and V is TRBV6-6; 8 nucleotides match TRBD1. This TCR was sampled from a human donor in a cohort sampled during active COVID-19. Sequenced: peripheral blood. The CDR3 DNA reads TGTGCCAGCAGTCCCGGGGACAGGCTAACAGATACGCAGTATTTT. It specifies CASSPGDRLTDTQYF.